The present T cell receptor (beta chain) was sequenced within a study of control samples from healthy donors and cancer patients. Libraries were prepared by immunoSEQ multiplex PCR; TCRdb keeps only in-frame clonotypes and omits some of them. The table shows over 150,000 clones, with around 96% occurring only once. Germline CDR1 reads SGHDN; CDR2 reads FVKESK. The CDR3 sequence is 13 residues long. V trimming: 2 bases; J trimming: 10 bases; junction bases outside the gene matches: 7. This chain links TRBV14 with TRBJ1-2; 7 positions agree with TRBD1. Sequenced: blood. The sequence came from a woman in her 30s in good health. The CDR3 is CASSQTGECLYTF. CDR3 nucleotides: TGTGCCAGCAGCCAAACAGGGGAGTGCCTCTACACCTTC.